This T cell receptor beta chain is drawn from a study of patients and donors after allogeneic stem cell transplantation. The length of the CDR3 is 14 residues. With V trimmed by 3 bases and J by 4 bases, 4 bases remained unmatched. MiXCR, run by TCRdb on the RT-PCR reads, gives a single entry per CDR3 protein. The sample shows about 400,000 distinct CDR3 sequences, 16% of them seen only once. This TCR was sampled from a human donor who was either an allogeneic HSCT recipient or a stem cell or donor lymphocyte infusion donor (not recorded which). It is not recorded whose cells these are; they may come from a transplant donor. The V gene is TRBV12-3 or TRBV12-4, the J gene TRBJ1-2, with TRBD1 matching 8 bases. Sequencing input: blood, either unsorted or a sorted T cell fraction (not recorded which). CDR3 residues: CASSFRTGTYGYTF. CDR3 sequence (DNA): TGTGCCAGCAGTTTTAGGACAGGGACCTATGGCTACACCTTC.